Listed below are T cell receptor beta chains from one sample, sequenced in a study of blood T cell repertoires in COVID-19. Libraries were prepared by immunoSEQ multiplex PCR; TCRdb keeps only in-frame clonotypes and omits some of them. This table holds about 170,000 clones, under 85% found once. The sample consisted of peripheral blood. The receptors were gathered from a man older than 75 with COVID-19, enrolled during active disease. Both conserved end residues are part of each CDR3. The order of the fields is J gene, V gene, D gene, clone size, CDR3 protein, CDR3 DNA. A D gene is named only where the DNA matches it firmly. The size entry is marked missing in some rows and otherwise reads once, few, many or a size class.

TRBJ1-2 | TRBV2 | TRBD1 | few | CASSEVGPGGGGYTF | TGTGCCAGCAGTGAAGTCGGTCCAGGGGGCGGCGGCTACACCTTC
TRBJ2-5 | TRBV2 | TRBD1 | NA | CASSWTGDQETQYF | TGTGCCAGCAGCTGGACAGGGGACCAAGAGACCCAGTACTTC
TRBJ2-7 | TRBV6-1 | TRBD2 | NA | CASSEWGGPYYEQYF | TGTGCCAGCAGTGAATGGGGGGGACCCTACTACGAGCAGTACTTC
TRBJ1-2 | TRBV11-3 | TRBD1 | NA | CASSFFQGGGYTF | TGTGCCAGCAGCTTTTTCCAGGGGGGAGGCTACACCTTC
TRBJ2-3 | TRBV5-1 | NA | NA | CASRPNRNTQYF | TGCGCCAGCCGCCCGAACAGGAATACGCAGTATTTT
TRBJ2-2 | TRBV5-1 | NA | once | CASSPDSTGELFF | TGCGCCAGCAGCCCGGACAGCACCGGGGAGCTGTTTTTT
TRBJ2-3 | TRBV10-3 | TRBD2 | NA | CAIREGLAPSTDTQYF | TGTGCCATCAGGGAGGGACTAGCGCCGAGCACAGATACGCAGTATTTT
TRBJ2-3 | TRBV14 | NA | NA | CASKEGPSTDTQYF | TGTGCCAGCAAGGAGGGGCCCAGCACAGATACGCAGTATTTT
TRBJ2-1 | TRBV7-2 | TRBD2 | NA | CASSLGVGSGVFEQFF | TGTGCCAGCAGCTTAGGAGTGGGTAGCGGGGTTTTTGAGCAGTTCTTC
TRBJ2-5 | TRBV5-6 | NA | NA | CASSPRGGGKETQYF | TGTGCCAGCAGCCCCCGGGGAGGGGGGAAAGAGACCCAGTACTTC
TRBJ1-1 | TRBV6-5 | NA | NA | CASSYSRVRNTEAFF | TGTGCCAGCAGTTACTCGAGAGTTCGGAACACTGAAGCTTTCTTT
TRBJ2-7 | TRBV18 | TRBD2 | NA | CASSPGRAGMNEQYF | TGTGCCAGCTCACCAGGGAGGGCAGGGATGAACGAGCAGTACTTC
TRBJ1-4 | TRBV4-1 | NA | NA | CASSLEEGVGEKLFF | TGCGCCAGCAGCCTAGAGGAGGGCGTGGGTGAAAAACTGTTTTTT
TRBJ1-2 | TRBV7-9 | NA | few | CASSLGGLNYGYTF | TGTGCCAGCAGCTTAGGCGGCCTAAACTATGGCTACACCTTC
TRBJ2-5 | TRBV25-1 | NA | few | CASSDGNGGQETQYF | TGTGCCAGCAGTGATGGTAATGGAGGGCAAGAGACCCAGTACTTC
TRBJ2-2 | TRBV6-6 | NA | NA | CASSYGGPTGELFF | TGTGCCAGCAGTTACGGGGGCCCCACCGGGGAGCTGTTTTTT
TRBJ2-5 | TRBV6-2/TRBV6-3 | NA | NA | CASSYQRLSKETQYF | TGTGCCAGCAGTTACCAGCGCCTGAGCAAAGAGACCCAGTACTTC
TRBJ2-3 | TRBV2 | TRBD2 | NA | CASSTGLAPDTQYF | TGTGCCAGCAGTACAGGACTAGCCCCAGATACGCAGTATTTT
TRBJ2-5 | TRBV7-3 | NA | NA | CASSRGQQETQYF | TGTGCCAGCAGCCGGGGTCAGCAAGAGACCCAGTACTTC
TRBJ2-5 | TRBV7-2 | NA | NA | CASSLGSQETQYF | TGTGCCAGCAGCTTAGGCAGCCAAGAGACCCAGTACTTC
TRBJ1-4 | TRBV19 | TRBD1 | NA | CASSTDRGGTNEKLFF | TGTGCCAGTAGTACCGACAGGGGCGGAACTAATGAAAAACTGTTTTTT
TRBJ1-4 | TRBV18 | NA | NA | CASFPGYNEKLFF | TGTGCCAGCTTCCCGGGTTATAATGAAAAACTGTTTTTT
TRBJ1-2 | TRBV21-1 | NA | NA | CASSNILDSRRGLFYGYTF | TGTGCCAGCAGCAACATTTTGGACTCCCGGCGTGGGCTGTTCTATGGCTACACCTTC
TRBJ2-1 | TRBV5-4 | NA | NA | CASNPRGGRWNEQFF | TGTGCCAGCAACCCGAGGGGGGGGAGGTGGAATGAGCAGTTCTTC
TRBJ1-6 | TRBV7-9 | TRBD1 | NA | CASSFGTGGYNSPLHF | TGTGCCAGCAGTTTCGGGACAGGGGGCTATAATTCACCCCTCCACTTT
TRBJ1-6 | TRBV4-3 | TRBD1 | few | CASSQGQGLSPLHF | TGCGCCAGCAGCCAGGGACAGGGGCTCTCACCCCTCCACTTT
TRBJ1-1 | TRBV18 | NA | NA | CASSPPGWTEAFF | TGTGCCAGCTCACCACCGGGCTGGACTGAAGCTTTCTTT
TRBJ1-4 | TRBV2 | NA | NA | CASSPWRARVEKLFF | TGTGCCAGCAGCCCTTGGAGGGCCAGAGTTGAAAAACTGTTTTTT
TRBJ2-3 | TRBV3-1/TRBV3-2 | TRBD2 | once | CASSQIAGGSTDTQYF | TGTGCCAGCAGCCAAATCGCGGGGGGAAGCACAGATACGCAGTATTTT
TRBJ1-4 | TRBV10-2 | TRBD1 | few | CASSATGGSNEKLFF | TGCGCCAGCAGTGCTACAGGGGGCTCAAATGAAAAACTGTTTTTT
TRBJ1-2 | TRBV19 | NA | NA | CASRPPGGVAAGYTF | TGTGCCAGTAGACCCCCGGGGGGCGTCGCGGCGGGCTACACCTTC
TRBJ2-5 | TRBV3-1/TRBV3-2 | TRBD2 | NA | CASSSRSVLAGVEETQYF | TGTGCCAGCAGCTCCCGCTCCGTTCTAGCGGGGGTAGAGGAGACCCAGTACTTC
TRBJ1-2 | TRBV6-2/TRBV6-3 | NA | NA | CASSPWGGRVNYGYTF | TGTGCCAGCAGCCCCTGGGGGGGCAGGGTTAACTATGGCTACACCTTC
TRBJ2-2 | TRBV9 | NA | once | CASARTANTGELFF | TGTGCCAGTGCCCGGACAGCGAACACCGGGGAGCTGTTTTTT